This T cell receptor beta chain was sequenced for a study of metastatic and nonmetastatic thyroid tumors. For the study at large: Comparative analysis of repertoires was undertaken across blood and tumor or nodule tissue obtained from malignant and benign thyroid patients. Notes on the study in general: Significantly greater TCR beta diversity was reportedly found in malignant thyroid tumors than in benign nodules (in blood and tumor).

Original processing methods: Clinicopathological groups supplied CDR3 differences that were used to build a distant-metastasis classifier for papillary thyroid cancer. TCRdb re-called the PCR reads via MiXCR. TCRdb's processing, not the study's, gives the V and J calls here. The sample yields around 15,000 clones, about 30% seen once. Patients underwent thyroid surgery, and none had received any treatment before it. V lost 6 bases and J lost 8, with 11 bases in between. The CDR3 runs to 12 residues. Per the germline V gene, CDR1 is MNHNS and CDR2 is SASEGT. This clone was seen a few times. As yet, its antigen is unknown.

Sample: tumor tissue. The rearrangement joins TRBV6-1 to TRBJ2-1; D perhaps matches TRBD2 (5 bases). This sequence was found in a male donor with papillary thyroid cancer or a benign thyroid nodule (not recorded which). Some clones in this sample may be carry-over from other donors' samples. Here the CDR3 DNA reads TGTGCCAGCAGCCACGGCGGGTATGAGCAGTTCTTC. Protein: CASSHGGYEQFF.